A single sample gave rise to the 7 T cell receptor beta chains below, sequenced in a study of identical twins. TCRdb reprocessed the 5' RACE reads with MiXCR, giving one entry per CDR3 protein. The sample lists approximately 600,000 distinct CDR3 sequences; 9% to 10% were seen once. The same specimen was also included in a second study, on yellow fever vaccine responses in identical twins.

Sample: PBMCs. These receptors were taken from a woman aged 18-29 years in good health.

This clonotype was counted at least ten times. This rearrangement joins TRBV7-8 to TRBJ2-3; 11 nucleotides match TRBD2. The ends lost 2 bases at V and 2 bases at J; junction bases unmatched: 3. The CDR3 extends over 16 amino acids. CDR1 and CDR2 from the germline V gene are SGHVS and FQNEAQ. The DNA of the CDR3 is TGTGCCAGCAGCTTAATTAGCGGGAGGGCCACAGATACGCAGTATTTT. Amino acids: CASSLISGRATDTQYF.

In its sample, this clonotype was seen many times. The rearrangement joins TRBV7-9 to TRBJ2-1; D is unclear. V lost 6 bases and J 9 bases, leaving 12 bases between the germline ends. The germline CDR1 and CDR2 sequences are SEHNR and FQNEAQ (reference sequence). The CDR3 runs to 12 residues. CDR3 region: CASRAGPFEQFF. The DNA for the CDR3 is TGTGCCAGCAGGGCCGGGCCTTTTGAGCAGTTCTTC.

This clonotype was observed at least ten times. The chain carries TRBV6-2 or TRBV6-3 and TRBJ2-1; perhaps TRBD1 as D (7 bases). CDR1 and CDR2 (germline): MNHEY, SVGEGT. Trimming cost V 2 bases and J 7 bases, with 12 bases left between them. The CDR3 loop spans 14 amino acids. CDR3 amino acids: CASSYPAGGNEQFF. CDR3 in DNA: TGTGCCAGCAGTTACCCGGCAGGGGGGAATGAGCAGTTCTTC.

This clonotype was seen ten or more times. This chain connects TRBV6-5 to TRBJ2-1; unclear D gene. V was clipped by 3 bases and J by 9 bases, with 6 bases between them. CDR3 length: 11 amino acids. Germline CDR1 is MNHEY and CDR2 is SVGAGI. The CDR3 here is CASSYFGEQFF. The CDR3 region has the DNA TGTGCCAGCAGTTATTTCGGTGAGCAGTTCTTC.

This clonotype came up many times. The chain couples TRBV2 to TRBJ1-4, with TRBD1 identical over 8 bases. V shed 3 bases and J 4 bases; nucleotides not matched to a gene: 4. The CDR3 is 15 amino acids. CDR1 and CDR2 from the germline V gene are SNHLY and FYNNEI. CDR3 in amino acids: CASSDRDRINEKLFF. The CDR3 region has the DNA TGTGCCAGCAGTGACCGGGACAGGATTAATGAAAAACTGTTTTTT. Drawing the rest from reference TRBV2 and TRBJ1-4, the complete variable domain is EPEVTQTPSHQVTQMGQEVILRCVPISNHLYFYWYRQILGQKVEFLVSFYNNEISEKSEIFDDQFSVERPDGSNFTLKIRSTKLEDSAMYFCASSDRDRINEKLFFGSGTQLSVL.

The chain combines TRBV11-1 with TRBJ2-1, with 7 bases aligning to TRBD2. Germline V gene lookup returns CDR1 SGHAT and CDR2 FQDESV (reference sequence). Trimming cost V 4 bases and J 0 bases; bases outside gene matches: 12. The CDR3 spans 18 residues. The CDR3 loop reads CASSSRDGRGSSYNEQFF. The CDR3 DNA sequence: TGTGCCAGCAGCTCCCGGGACGGGCGGGGGAGCTCCTACAATGAGCAGTTCTTC. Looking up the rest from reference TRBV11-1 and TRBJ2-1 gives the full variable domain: EAEVAQSPRYKITEKSQAVAFWCDPISGHATLYWYRQILGQGPELLVQFQDESVVDDSQLPKDRFSAERLKGVDSTLKIQPAELGDSAMYLCASSSRDGRGSSYNEQFFGPGTRLTVL.

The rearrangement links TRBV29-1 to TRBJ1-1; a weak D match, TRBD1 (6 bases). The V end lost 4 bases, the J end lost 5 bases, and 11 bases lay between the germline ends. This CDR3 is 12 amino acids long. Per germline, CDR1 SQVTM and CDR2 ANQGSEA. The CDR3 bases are TGCAGCGTTGGACAGGCGGGAACTGAAGCTTTCTTT. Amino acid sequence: CSVGQAGTEAFF.